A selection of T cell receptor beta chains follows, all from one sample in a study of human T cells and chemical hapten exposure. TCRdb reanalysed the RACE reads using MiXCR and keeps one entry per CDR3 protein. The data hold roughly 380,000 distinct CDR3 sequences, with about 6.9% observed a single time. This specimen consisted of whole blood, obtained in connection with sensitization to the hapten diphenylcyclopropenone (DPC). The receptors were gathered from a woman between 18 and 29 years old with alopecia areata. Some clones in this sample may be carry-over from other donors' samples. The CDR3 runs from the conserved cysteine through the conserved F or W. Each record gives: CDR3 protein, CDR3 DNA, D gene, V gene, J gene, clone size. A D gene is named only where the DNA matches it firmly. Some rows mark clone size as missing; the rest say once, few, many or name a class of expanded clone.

cdr3_aa: CSALRAPGETQYF; cdr3_nt: TGCAGCGCCCTCCGGGCCCCGGGGGAGACCCAGTACTTC; d_call: -; v_call: TRBV20-1; j_call: TRBJ2-5; clone_size: -
cdr3_aa: CASSEALTGSNTGELFF; cdr3_nt: TGTGCCAGCAGTGAAGCGCTTACAGGGTCGAACACCGGGGAGCTGTTTTTT; d_call: -; v_call: TRBV2; j_call: TRBJ2-2; clone_size: -
cdr3_aa: CASSPGTAVREQFF; cdr3_nt: TGTGCCAGCTCACCCGGGACCGCCGTTCGGGAGCAGTTCTTC; d_call: -; v_call: TRBV18; j_call: TRBJ2-1; clone_size: few
cdr3_aa: CAIRVDNYEQYF; cdr3_nt: TGTGCCATCAGGGTGGACAACTACGAGCAGTACTTC; d_call: -; v_call: TRBV10-3; j_call: TRBJ2-7; clone_size: many
cdr3_aa: CASSAGGPYNEQFF; cdr3_nt: TGCGCCAGCAGCGCCGGGGGGCCCTACAATGAGCAGTTCTTC; d_call: -; v_call: TRBV5-1; j_call: TRBJ2-1; clone_size: many
cdr3_aa: CASSGQNEQYF; cdr3_nt: TGTGCCAGCAGCGGCCAGAACGAGCAGTACTTC; d_call: -; v_call: TRBV25-1; j_call: TRBJ2-7; clone_size: many
cdr3_aa: CASSYYPDRDGFNTGELFF; cdr3_nt: TGTGCCAGCAGTTACTATCCGGACAGGGACGGTTTTAACACCGGGGAGCTGTTTTTT; d_call: TRBD1; v_call: TRBV6-2/TRBV6-3; j_call: TRBJ2-2; clone_size: many
cdr3_aa: CSVPTGEARETQYF; cdr3_nt: TGCAGCGTCCCCACAGGGGAAGCGAGAGAGACCCAGTACTTC; d_call: TRBD1; v_call: TRBV29-1; j_call: TRBJ2-5; clone_size: -
cdr3_aa: CASSLIKGTSGEEEEQFF; cdr3_nt: TGTGCCAGCAGTTTAATTAAAGGGACTAGCGGGGAGGAAGAGGAGCAGTTCTTC; d_call: TRBD2; v_call: TRBV28; j_call: TRBJ2-1; clone_size: few
cdr3_aa: CASSPLGTEAFF; cdr3_nt: TGTGCCAGCAGCCCCTTGGGGACTGAAGCTTTCTTT; d_call: -; v_call: TRBV12-3/TRBV12-4; j_call: TRBJ1-1; clone_size: many
cdr3_aa: CASISRDRGLSEQYF; cdr3_nt: TGTGCCAGCATCTCCCGGGACAGGGGATTGAGCGAGCAGTACTTC; d_call: TRBD1; v_call: TRBV5-5; j_call: TRBJ2-7; clone_size: many
cdr3_aa: CASSPHTHPLTPKYTEAFF; cdr3_nt: TGTGCCAGCAGCCCCCACACCCACCCGTTAACCCCCAAGTACACTGAAGCTTTCTTT; d_call: -; v_call: TRBV7-9; j_call: TRBJ1-1; clone_size: many
cdr3_aa: CASIEGAKPTDTQYF; cdr3_nt: TGTGCCAGCATCGAGGGGGCAAAACCCACAGATACGCAGTATTTT; d_call: TRBD1; v_call: TRBV5-4; j_call: TRBJ2-3; clone_size: -
cdr3_aa: CASSRDRDRLEQPQHF; cdr3_nt: TGTGCCAGCAGTAGAGACAGGGATCGGCTCGAACAGCCCCAGCATTTT; d_call: TRBD1; v_call: TRBV2; j_call: TRBJ1-5; clone_size: -
cdr3_aa: CASKEGPASYGYTF; cdr3_nt: TGTGCCAGCAAAGAGGGTCCGGCATCCTATGGCTACACCTTC; d_call: -; v_call: TRBV6-1; j_call: TRBJ1-2; clone_size: many
cdr3_aa: CASSYSKGGTEAFF; cdr3_nt: TGTGCCAGCAGTTACTCGAAAGGAGGGACTGAAGCTTTCTTT; d_call: -; v_call: TRBV6-6; j_call: TRBJ1-1; clone_size: many
cdr3_aa: CAIRTSLGNEQYF; cdr3_nt: TGTGCCATCAGAACCTCACTAGGGAACGAGCAGTACTTC; d_call: -; v_call: TRBV10-3; j_call: TRBJ2-7; clone_size: many
cdr3_aa: CSGDFINEAFF; cdr3_nt: TGCAGCGGGGACTTTATCAATGAAGCTTTCTTT; d_call: -; v_call: TRBV29-1; j_call: TRBJ1-1; clone_size: few
cdr3_aa: CASSLDSGSDTQYF; cdr3_nt: TGCGCCAGCAGCTTGGACAGCGGGTCCGATACGCAGTATTTT; d_call: -; v_call: TRBV5-1; j_call: TRBJ2-3; clone_size: -
cdr3_aa: CASSPTSLETQYF; cdr3_nt: TGTGCCAGCAGCCCGACTAGCCTGGAGACCCAGTACTTC; d_call: TRBD2; v_call: TRBV3-1; j_call: TRBJ2-5; clone_size: -
cdr3_aa: CASSPRTLMNTEAFF; cdr3_nt: TGTGCCAGCAGTCCCCGGACACTTATGAACACTGAAGCTTTCTTT; d_call: -; v_call: TRBV6-5; j_call: TRBJ1-1; clone_size: many
cdr3_aa: CSVGSSGDYNEQFF; cdr3_nt: TGCAGCGTTGGATCTAGCGGGGACTACAATGAGCAGTTCTTC; d_call: TRBD2; v_call: TRBV29-1; j_call: TRBJ2-1; clone_size: -